These T cell receptor beta chains were read from a single sample in a study of post-analysis software for immune sequencing data. TCRdb called the PCR reads again in MiXCR, with one record for every CDR3 protein. The sample carries about 460,000 distinct CDR3 sequences, around 40% recorded once. Input material: blood. These receptors all come from a girl aged 10 to 17 with multiple sclerosis. The CDR3 runs from the conserved cysteine through the conserved F or W. D genes are given only for firm matches. Clone size appears in some rows only: once, few, many, or a class for an expanded clone.

V gene	D gene	J gene	clone size	CDR3 protein	CDR3 DNA
TRBV5-1	-	TRBJ2-1	-	CASSWTALPNEQFF	TGCGCCAGCAGCTGGACAGCCCTCCCCAATGAGCAGTTCTTC
TRBV12-3/TRBV12-4	-	TRBJ1-4	-	CASSLNSGLGGVFF	TGTGCCAGCAGTTTGAATTCGGGGCTAGGTGGGGTGTTTTTT
TRBV2	TRBD1	TRBJ2-7	-	CASRSDRDEQYF	TGTGCCAGCAGGTCGGACAGGGACGAGCAGTACTTC
TRBV29-1	TRBD1	TRBJ1-2	few	CSVEPWRQGSYGYTF	TGCAGCGTTGAACCTTGGAGACAGGGGTCCTATGGCTACACCTTC
TRBV3-1	TRBD2	TRBJ2-1	-	CASSSLSGNNEQFF	TGTGCCAGCAGCTCCCTAAGCGGGAACAATGAGCAGTTCTTC
TRBV7-3	-	TRBJ2-5	-	CASSLSGYGQETQYF	TGTGCCAGCAGCTTATCAGGTTATGGGCAAGAGACCCAGTACTTC
TRBV20-1	-	TRBJ2-7	few	CSANYRGGLYF	TGCAGTGCTAACTACAGGGGAGGACTGTACTTC
TRBV4-2	TRBD2	TRBJ2-7	-	CASRLTSGSSGEQYF	TGTGCCAGCAGGCTTACTAGCGGGAGTTCTGGTGAGCAGTACTTC
TRBV2	-	TRBJ2-5	few	CASSDRAATQETQYF	TGTGCCAGCAGTGACAGAGCGGCTACTCAAGAGACCCAGTACTTC
TRBV4-3	TRBD2	TRBJ2-7	-	CASSQVWLAGIYEQYF	TGCGCCAGCAGCCAAGTATGGCTAGCGGGAATATACGAGCAGTACTTC
TRBV20-1	-	TRBJ2-7	-	CSAPPGDEQYF	TGCAGTGCCCCTCCAGGGGACGAGCAGTACTTC
TRBV7-2	-	TRBJ2-5	few	CASSLAARTQYF	TGTGCCAGCAGCTTAGCAGCCAGGACCCAGTACTTC
TRBV20-1	TRBD2	TRBJ2-7	few	CSASGRVYEQYF	TGCAGTGCTAGCGGGAGGGTTTACGAGCAGTACTTC
TRBV5-1	-	TRBJ2-7	-	CASSQQGYEQYF	TGCGCCAGCAGCCAACAGGGATACGAGCAGTACTTC
TRBV28	TRBD2	TRBJ2-3	-	CASRPSGTSGLTQYF	TGTGCCAGCAGACCCTCCGGGACTAGCGGCCTCACGCAGTATTTT
TRBV28	TRBD1	TRBJ1-1	-	CASSSDPGQPRGAFF	TGTGCCAGCAGTTCCGACCCGGGACAGCCACGTGGAGCTTTCTTT
TRBV5-5	-	TRBJ2-5	-	CASRPGQLKEQYF	TGTGCCAGCAGACCAGGACAGCTAAAAGAGCAGTACTTC
TRBV7-9	TRBD1	TRBJ1-2	-	CASSSGQGAHGYTF	TGTGCCAGCAGCTCCGGACAGGGGGCTCATGGCTACACCTTC
TRBV9	-	TRBJ2-3	-	CASSVNLRGRRTDTQYF	TGTGCCAGCAGCGTAAATCTACGTGGGAGGCGCACTGATACGCAGTATTTT
TRBV7-8	TRBD2	TRBJ2-3	few	CACSPGGTQYF	TGTGCCTGTTCACCGGGGGGTACGCAGTATTTT
TRBV20-1	-	TRBJ2-1	few	CSADGTSAYYNEQFF	TGCAGTGCTGACGGGACTTCTGCTTACTACAATGAGCAGTTCTTC
TRBV5-6	TRBD2	TRBJ2-3	-	CASKLSGSCNTDTQYF	TGTGCCAGCAAGTTGAGCGGGAGTTGTAACACAGATACGCAGTATTTT
TRBV28	-	TRBJ2-5	-	CASSFDRRRETQYF	TGTGCCAGCAGTTTTGACAGGAGGCGGGAGACCCAGTACTTC
TRBV4-1	-	TRBJ2-5	-	CASGGTVLQETQYF	TGCGCCAGCGGAGGGACGGTTCTCCAAGAGACCCAGTACTTC
TRBV6-1	TRBD2	TRBJ2-4	-	CASTGGADIQYF	TGTGCCAGCACCGGGGGGGCGGACATTCAGTACTTC
TRBV28	-	TRBJ2-3	few	CASSNLQGPDTQYF	TGTGCCAGCAGCAATCTACAGGGACCAGATACGCAGTATTTT
TRBV5-1	-	TRBJ2-1	-	CASSLYRGSSYNEQFF	TGCGCCAGCAGCTTGTATCGCGGAAGCTCCTACAATGAGCAGTTCTTC
TRBV7-2	TRBD2	TRBJ2-1	few	CASSSAGTSGRRVLNAEQFF	TGTGCCAGCAGCTCCGCCGGGACTAGCGGGAGGCGGGTCCTGAACGCTGAGCAGTTCTTC
TRBV28	-	TRBJ1-5	-	CASSPPQTNQPQHF	TGTGCCAGCAGTCCCCCCCAGACCAATCAGCCCCAGCATTTT
TRBV12-3/TRBV12-4	-	TRBJ2-7	-	CASRPQGNEQYF	TGTGCCAGTAGGCCACAGGGTAACGAGCAGTACTTC
TRBV5-1	TRBD1	TRBJ2-7	-	CASSGRDRGNEQYF	TGCGCCAGCAGCGGACGGGACAGGGGGAACGAGCAGTACTTC
TRBV6-2/TRBV6-3	-	TRBJ2-1	few	CASSRWDEQFF	TGTGCCAGCAGTAGGTGGGATGAGCAGTTCTTC
TRBV27	TRBD1	TRBJ1-2	-	CASSSGTGGAYGYTF	TGTGCCAGCAGTTCCGGGACAGGGGGCGCGTATGGCTACACCTTC
TRBV5-1	-	TRBJ2-7	-	CASSYTETYEQYF	TGCGCCAGCAGCTATACCGAAACCTACGAGCAGTACTTC
TRBV20-1	-	TRBJ2-7	-	CSARALGFCNEQYF	TGCAGTGCTAGGGCGTTGGGGTTCTGTAACGAGCAGTACTTC
TRBV5-1	-	TRBJ2-7	few	CASRIGTQTYEQYF	TGCGCCAGCAGGATCGGGACCCAGACTTACGAGCAGTACTTC
TRBV7-2	-	TRBJ2-3	-	CASSTDRRTDTQYF	TGTGCCAGCAGCACCGACAGGAGAACAGATACGCAGTATTTT
TRBV12-3/TRBV12-4	-	TRBJ2-3	-	CASSFAVDTDTQYF	TGTGCCAGCAGTTTCGCAGTGGACACAGATACGCAGTATTTT
TRBV5-6	TRBD2	TRBJ2-1	-	CASSLMLTSGRAGNNEQFF	TGTGCCAGCAGCTTGATGTTGACTAGCGGGAGGGCCGGGAACAATGAGCAGTTCTTC
TRBV2	-	TRBJ2-5	-	CASKRPGTLQETQYF	TGTGCCAGCAAACGTCCGGGGACCTTACAAGAGACCCAGTACTTC
TRBV29-1	-	TRBJ2-3	-	CSVESRGNTQYF	TGCAGCGTTGAAAGTAGGGGGAATACGCAGTATTTT
TRBV3-1	-	TRBJ1-1	-	CASSQVETGVAEAFF	TGTGCCAGCAGCCAAGTTGAGACCGGGGTGGCTGAAGCTTTCTTT
TRBV7-2	TRBD2	TRBJ2-7	-	CASSLGASGPRDYNEQYF	TGTGCCAGCAGCTTAGGGGCTAGCGGGCCTAGGGACTACAATGAGCAGTACTTC
TRBV10-3	-	TRBJ2-1	few	CAISEFVQNEQFF	TGTGCCATCAGTGAGTTTGTCCAGAATGAGCAGTTCTTC
TRBV2	-	TRBJ1-2	few	CASSVERNFVYGYTF	TGTGCCAGCAGTGTGGAAAGAAACTTTGTCTATGGCTACACCTTC
TRBV29-1	-	TRBJ2-5	-	CSVAPRIASATQETQYF	TGCAGCGTTGCCCCCAGGATTGCGTCTGCGACTCAAGAGACCCAGTACTTC
TRBV7-6	TRBD2	TRBJ2-1	few	CASSLQSSGITNNEQFF	TGTGCCAGCAGCTTGCAGAGTAGCGGGATTACCAACAATGAGCAGTTCTTC
TRBV7-9	-	TRBJ2-1	-	CASSQVGVVRFF	TGTGCCAGCAGCCAAGTTGGCGTAGTTCGGTTCTTC
TRBV4-1	TRBD2	TRBJ2-7	-	CASSQELVAGEGYGQYF	TGCGCCAGCAGCCAAGAGCTGGTAGCGGGAGAGGGTTACGGGCAGTACTTC
TRBV15	-	TRBJ2-3	few	CATSRDALKVDTQYF	TGTGCCACCAGCCGCGACGCCCTCAAAGTAGATACGCAGTATTTT
TRBV7-2	-	TRBJ2-4	-	CASSLGMGGQYF	TGTGCCAGCAGCTTAGGGATGGGCGGGCAGTACTTC
TRBV27	-	TRBJ2-7	-	CASSPLLGDEQYF	TGTGCCAGCAGTCCCCTACTGGGGGACGAGCAGTACTTC
TRBV28	-	TRBJ2-3	-	CASSLPAGGTDTQYF	TGTGCCAGCAGTTTACCCGCAGGGGGCACAGATACGCAGTATTTT